Shown below are 25 T cell receptor beta chains from a single sample sequenced in a study of human CD8 memory T cell subsets. TCR beta was sequenced from UMI-tagged 5' RACE libraries. Using the 5' RACE reads, TCRdb records one entry per CDR3 protein without DNA. The specimen's table records 9,000 to 13,000 distinct CDR3 sequences. The sequencing sample was made of CD8+ T cells from PBMCs. The receptors derive from a human donor in good health.

The chain carries TRBV19 and TRBJ1-2; TCRdb outputs TRBD1, but without DNA this stays unchecked. CDR1 and CDR2 from the germline V gene are LNHDA and SQIVND (reference sequence). CDR3 size: 15 residues. The chain's CDR3 is CASSILGTGGTGYTF.

The genes are TRBV2 and TRBJ2-1; the TCRdb call, TRBD1, lacks DNA for checking. Germline values: CDR1 SNHLY, CDR2 FYNNEI. CDR3 length: 13 residues. This CDR3 is CASSLGQGVEQFF.

The genes are TRBV7-9 and TRBJ1-5; the TRBD1 assignment by TCRdb is unverifiable without DNA. CDR3 size: 14 residues. Germline V gives CDR1 SEHNR, CDR2 FQNEAQ (reference sequence). The CDR3 is CASSPGQGNQPQHF.

The chain joins TRBV2 to TRBJ2-3; TCRdb indicates TRBD2, and absent DNA this call remains unverified. Germline CDR1 SNHLY, CDR2 FYNNEI. The CDR3 covers 16 residues. The CDR3 sequence: CASSEALLGSSDTQYF.

This CDR3 reads CASSPYRLSETTYEQYF. V is TRBV18 and J is TRBJ2-7. Germline CDR1 reads KGHSH; CDR2 reads LQKENI. The CDR3 has 17 residues.

The V gene is TRBV24-1, the J gene TRBJ2-1. There are 14 residues in the CDR3. Germline assignment: CDR1 KGHDR and CDR2 SFDVKD. The CDR3 protein is CATSERGAYNEQFF.

V and J are TRBV29-1 and TRBJ2-5; the TCRdb call, TRBD2, lacks DNA for checking. Per germline, CDR1 SQVTM and CDR2 ANQGSEA. The CDR3 length is 15 residues. CDR3 protein: CSVEDQLAEVETQYF.

The CDR3 spells CASRGTGGYYGYTF. The chain links TRBV2 to TRBJ1-2; TCRdb returns TRBD1, unconfirmable since there is no DNA. Germline V gene data show CDR1 as SNHLY and CDR2 as FYNNEI. The CDR3 sequence is 14 residues long. The variable domain in full, with the rest retrieved from reference TRBV2 and TRBJ1-2, is EPEVTQTPSHQVTQMGQEVILRCVPISNHLYFYWYRQILGQKVEFLVSFYNNEISEKSEIFDDQFSVERPDGSNFTLKIRSTKLEDSAMYFCASRGTGGYYGYTFGSGTRLTVV.

The rearrangement joins TRBV7-8 to TRBJ2-2; TCRdb picks TRBD1, but there is no DNA to check that call. In germline, CDR1 is SGHVS, CDR2 FQNEAQ. This CDR3 region has 13 residues. The CDR3 sequence: CASSRSGGGELFF.

This chain links TRBV7-9 with TRBJ2-2; TCRdb reports TRBD1, a call that lacks DNA to check it against. This CDR3 region has 14 residues. The germline V gene has CDR1 SEHNR and CDR2 FQNEAQ (reference sequence). The chain's CDR3 is CASSLAGGTGELFF.

The chain joins TRBV20-1 to TRBJ2-1; TCRdb calls TRBD2, which cannot be checked without DNA. The CDR3 sequence is 19 residues long. Germline V gene data show CDR1 as DFQATT and CDR2 as SNEGSKA (reference sequence). CDR3 residues: CSARAMGASGSSSYNEQFF.

The J gene is TRBJ2-3, the V gene TRBV2; absent DNA, TCRdb's TRBD1 call cannot be checked. This CDR3 region has 14 residues. Germline values: CDR1 SNHLY, CDR2 FYNNEI. CDR3 protein: CASSAWDSTDTQYF.

This chain links TRBV2 with TRBJ1-2; TCRdb's D call, TRBD1, is unchecked because there is no DNA. The germline V gene has CDR1 SNHLY and CDR2 FYNNEI. CDR3 length: 12 amino acids. The CDR3 sequence: CANARTDYGYTF.

By frequency, this clonotype is medium-sized. V gene TRBV13 combines with J gene TRBJ2-7. This CDR3 has 14 amino acids. Looked up from germline, CDR1 is PRHDT and CDR2 is FYEKMQ (reference sequence). The CDR3 protein is CASSPRPKGYEQYF.

This CDR3 is CASSNRDPRDTQYF. The J gene is TRBJ2-3, the V gene TRBV5-1; TCRdb's assignment of TRBD1 cannot be checked, as there is no DNA. The CDR3 runs 14 residues. In germline, CDR1 is SGHRS, CDR2 YFSETQ.

The chain links TRBV24-1 to TRBJ2-2; TCRdb's D call, TRBD2, is unchecked because there is no DNA. Germline V lookup: CDR1 KGHDR, CDR2 SFDVKD. The CDR3 has 16 residues. The CDR3 reads CATSDLASREVGELFF.

The chain combines TRBV19 with TRBJ1-5. Germline CDR1 and CDR2: LNHDA and SQIVND (reference sequence). The CDR3 totals 14 residues. CDR3 residues: CASSIDQGDQPQHF. The full variable domain, rest sourced from reference TRBV19 and TRBJ1-5, is DGGITQSPKYLFRKEGQNVTLSCEQNLNHDAMYWYRQDPGQGLRLIYYSQIVNDFQKGDIAEGYSVSREKKESFPLTVTSAQKNPTAFYLCASSIDQGDQPQHFGDGTRLSIL.

The J gene is TRBJ2-7, the V gene TRBV5-6; the D call from TCRdb, TRBD1, cannot be confirmed without DNA. Germline-derived CDR1 and CDR2 are SGHDT and YYEEEE. This CDR3 has 16 residues. The chain's CDR3 is CASSSTWGSLTYEQYF.

The gene calls are TRBV3-1 and TRBJ2-1; the D gene TCRdb calls, TRBD2, cannot be checked with no DNA. There are 15 residues in the CDR3. Germline V gene lookup returns CDR1 LGHDT and CDR2 YNNKEL (reference sequence). The CDR3: CASSPVLAGGNEQFF.

This clonotype is identified as medium-sized (0.01 to 0.1%) from frequency. CDR3 sequence: CSVEDPGDGQETQYF. V usage is TRBV29-1 and J usage is TRBJ2-5; checking the TCRdb D call of TRBD1 is not possible without DNA. The germline V gene has CDR1 SQVTM and CDR2 ANQGSEA. The CDR3 sequence is 15 residues long.

This rearrangement joins TRBV10-3 to TRBJ2-7; TCRdb calls TRBD1, which cannot be checked without DNA. Germline CDR1 is ENHRY and CDR2 is SYGVKD. The length of the CDR3 is 13 residues. CDR3 loop: CAISNRDNYEQYF.

The chain is built from TRBV12-3 or TRBV12-4 and TRBJ1-2. This CDR3 contains 11 residues. The CDR3 spells CASSSGGGYTF.

The chain employs TRBV5-4 and TRBJ2-3; the TCRdb D gene call, TRBD2, has no DNA to confirm it. Germline V gene lookup returns CDR1 SGHNT and CDR2 YYREEE (reference sequence). The CDR3 has 15 residues. Here the CDR3 reads CASSFWAQDTDTQYF.

The J gene is TRBJ2-3, the V gene TRBV5-4; TCRdb gives TRBD2 as the D gene, but with no DNA this cannot be confirmed. Germline V gives CDR1 SGHNT, CDR2 YYREEE (reference sequence). The CDR3 extends over 15 amino acids. Here the CDR3 reads CASSLEAGRPDTQYF.

The chain links TRBV29-1 to TRBJ2-1; TCRdb's D call of TRBD2 is untestable without DNA. The CDR3 covers 16 residues. Germline lookup yields CDR1 SQVTM and CDR2 ANQGSEA. CDR3: CSVPGLLAGVGNEQFF.